The present entry profiles one TCR delta chain with its context. Its antigen is undetermined. Other nucleotide sequences from this sample produce the same CDR3. This entry is derived from a study of Vδ1+ human thymocytes. Trimming shortened V by 0 bases and J by 0 bases, and 8 bases separated the two germline ends. This CDR3 spans 15 amino acids. Germline lookup yields CDR1 TSWWSYY and CDR2 QGS. Findings and caveats of the study: In the thymus, TRG and TRD repertoires looked highly polyclonal with Gaussian CDR3 lengths. Donors shared many TRG clonotypes but few TRD clonotypes.

The template was reverse-transcribed extracted RNA. CDR3 amplicons came from multiplex PCR with pooled V-gene forward and constant-region reverse primers. TCRdb made new clone calls on the multiplex PCR reads using CATT. Of tens of thousands of delta-chain clones in the sample, 25% to 35% were seen once. The sample consisted of Vdelta1+ gamma-delta thymocytes from the thymus. As to subset: FACS-sorted CD3+ TCRalphabeta- TCRVdelta1+ TCRVdelta2- thymocytes. The TCR comes from a boy under two years old who had congenital heart surgery. V usage is TRDV1 and J usage is TRDJ1, with D uncertain. This chain's CDR3 is CALGELKSYTDKLIF. As DNA, the CDR3 is TGTGCTCTTGGGGAACTAAAGTCGTACACCGATAAACTCATCTTT.